The 21 T cell receptor beta chains listed next were all sequenced from one sample in a study of cytomegalovirus exposure and HLA in healthy donors. The PCR contained 60 Vbeta and 13 Jbeta primers. This table comes from immunoSEQ multiplex PCR, and its TCRdb copy is limited to in-frame clones, with some not included. The top ten hold around 1.9% of the sample, which has about 150,000 clones, under 80% seen once. The source material was PBMCs. These receptors all stem from a young man in good health and CMV-seronegative.

This chain links TRBV28 with TRBJ1-5; D uncertain. The CDR3 loop spans 13 amino acids. Germline V gene lookup returns CDR1 MDHEN and CDR2 SYDVKM. Trimming shortened V by 2 bases and J by 8 bases, and 10 bases separated the two germline ends. The CDR3 protein is CASSLIPSEPQHF. The CDR3 DNA sequence: TGTGCCAGCAGTTTAATTCCCTCTGAGCCCCAGCATTTT.

This chain connects TRBV25-1 to TRBJ1-3; no firm D call. The CDR3 is made up of 14 amino acids. The V end was cut by 3 bases, the J end by 0 bases, with 6 bases between. Looked up from germline, CDR1 is MGHDK and CDR2 is SYGVNS. DNA of the CDR3: TGTGCCAGCAGTGACTGGAGCTCTGGAAACACCATATATTTT. This codes for CASSDWSSGNTIYF. The whole variable domain, remainder taken from reference TRBV25-1 and TRBJ1-3, is EADIYQTPRYLVIGTGKKITLECSQTMGHDKMYWYQQDPGMELHLIHYSYGVNSTEKGDLSSESTVSRIRTEHFPLTLESARPSHTSQYLCASSDWSSGNTIYFGEGSWLTVV.

With respect to this clone: The same CDR3 is also encoded by other DNA sequences in this sample. The V and J genes are TRBV5-6 and TRBJ2-7, with 9 bases lining up with TRBD1. The germline CDR1 and CDR2 sequences are SGHDT and YYEEEE. There are 16 residues in the CDR3. V lost 2 bases, J lost 1 base, and 7 bases stayed unmatched. The CDR3: CASSLLRDRASYEQYF. The DNA for the CDR3 is TGTGCCAGCAGCTTACTCCGGGACAGGGCTTCCTACGAGCAGTACTTC. The full variable domain, with the rest looked up from reference TRBV5-6 and TRBJ2-7, is DAGVTQSPTHLIKTRGQQVTLRCSPKSGHDTVSWYQQALGQGPQFIFQYYEEEERQRGNFPDRFSGHQFPNYSSELNVNALLLGDSALYLCASSLLRDRASYEQYFGPGTRLTVT.

The chain recombines TRBV28 with TRBJ2-5; 11 nucleotides match TRBD2. V was clipped by 5 bases and J by 3 bases; unmatched bases: 5. Germline CDR1 MDHEN, CDR2 SYDVKM. There are 15 residues in the CDR3. CDR3 nucleotides: TGTGCCAGCAGTCCTACTAGCGGGGGAAAAGAGACCCAGTACTTC. The encoded protein is CASSPTSGGKETQYF. The full variable domain, its missing parts supplied by reference TRBV28 and TRBJ2-5, is DVKVTQSSRYLVKRTGEKVFLECVQDMDHENMFWYRQDPGLGLRLIYFSYDVKMKEKGDIPEGYSVSREKKERFSLILESASTNQTSMYLCASSPTSGGKETQYFGPGTRLLVL.

This clone was observed a handful of times. The chain recombines TRBV5-4 with TRBJ2-2; TRBD2 is a possible D gene (5 bases). The CDR3 covers 15 residues. The ends were cut back, 0 bases at V and 7 bases at J, with 13 bases in the middle. Germline CDR1 is SGHNT and CDR2 is YYREEE (reference sequence). The CDR3 DNA follows: TGTGCCAGCAGCTTGGCCTCAGGAGGAATCGGGGAGCTGTTTTTT. Translated, it gives CASSLASGGIGELFF. The entire variable domain, with the rest obtained from reference TRBV5-4 and TRBJ2-2, is as follows: ETGVTQSPTHLIKTRGQQVTLRCSSQSGHNTVSWYQQALGQGPQFIFQYYREEENGRGNFPPRFSGLQFPNYSSELNVNALELDDSALYLCASSLASGGIGELFFGEGSRLTVL.

V gene TRBV19 combines with J gene TRBJ2-3, with unresolved D. V gave up 6 bases and J gave up 4 bases, with 5 bases separating them. The CDR3 length is 11 residues. The germline V gene encodes CDR1 LNHDA and CDR2 SQIVND (reference sequence). The CDR3 protein is CASRSADTQYF. As DNA, the CDR3 is TGTGCCAGTAGGAGCGCAGATACGCAGTATTTT.

This clone occurred once. This rearrangement joins TRBV7-2 to TRBJ1-4; weak D call: TRBD1 (6 bases). Germline-derived CDR1 and CDR2 are SGHTA and FQGNSA. CDR3 size: 14 residues. Trimming removed 5 bases from V and 12 bases from J, with 19 bases in between. CDR3 DNA sequence: TGTGCCAGCAGCGCCATCGAGGGGGGGGGCGAACTGTTTTTT. Translating gives CASSAIEGGGELFF.

The V call is TRBV14, the J call TRBJ2-1; D gene ambiguous. In germline, CDR1 is SGHDN, CDR2 FVKESK. Trimming cost V 1 base and J 8 bases, with 12 bases left between them. The CDR3 is 14 residues long. The DNA of the CDR3 is TGTGCCAGCAGCCAAGCAGGCCGCAACGATGAGCAGTTCTTC. This codes for CASSQAGRNDEQFF.

The rearrangement uses TRBV29-1 and TRBJ2-7; TRBD1 agrees at 7 bases. Losses at the gene ends were 7 bases for V and 1 base for J; bases not matched to a gene: 10. The CDR3 is 14 residues long. In germline, CDR1 is SQVTM, CDR2 ANQGSEA. The CDR3 region is CSGGLGGPSYEQYF. CDR3 nucleotide sequence: TGCAGCGGGGGGTTAGGGGGCCCTTCCTACGAGCAGTACTTC.

There are a few counts of this clone. This specimen includes other DNA sequences encoding the same CDR3. This chain links TRBV5-4 with TRBJ1-1; D is unresolved. This CDR3 has 13 amino acids. The germline V gene encodes CDR1 SGHNT and CDR2 YYREEE (reference sequence). Trimming took off 0 bases at V and 1 base at J, with 4 bases between the two ends. CDR3 amino acids: CASSLAGNTEAFF. The CDR3 DNA reads TGTGCCAGCAGCTTGGCCGGGAACACTGAAGCTTTCTTT. The whole variable domain, remainder taken from reference TRBV5-4 and TRBJ1-1, is ETGVTQSPTHLIKTRGQQVTLRCSSQSGHNTVSWYQQALGQGPQFIFQYYREEENGRGNFPPRFSGLQFPNYSSELNVNALELDDSALYLCASSLAGNTEAFFGQGTRLTVV.

The chain couples TRBV7-2 to TRBJ1-2; D is uncertain. V lost 4 bases and J 7 bases, leaving 10 bases between the germline ends. Germline loops: CDR1 SGHTA, CDR2 FQGNSA. The CDR3 totals 12 residues. CDR3 nucleotides: TGTGCCAGCAGCTCCGAGGTGGGTGGCTACACCTTC. It translates to CASSSEVGGYTF.

The chain recombines TRBV18 with TRBJ1-5, with 7 bases fitting TRBD1. V gave up 3 bases and J gave up 0 bases; unmatched junction bases: 8. Per the germline V gene, CDR1 is KGHSH and CDR2 is LQKENI. This CDR3 contains 17 residues. Here the CDR3 DNA reads TGTGCCAGCTCACCCTTCGGACAGGTTCATAGCAATCAGCCCCAGCATTTT. The encoded protein is CASSPFGQVHSNQPQHF.

In this sample, this clone turned up a few times. The V call is TRBV5-1, the J call TRBJ2-1; no clear D. The V end was cut by 4 bases, the J end by 0 bases, with 11 bases between. The germline CDR1 and CDR2 sequences are SGHRS and YFSETQ. The CDR3 runs 15 residues. CDR3 region: CASSARQDSYNEQFF. CDR3 bases: TGCGCCAGCAGCGCTCGGCAGGACTCCTACAATGAGCAGTTCTTC.

The chain uses TRBV6-1 and TRBJ2-7; no firm D call. CDR1 and CDR2 from the germline V gene are MNHNS and SASEGT. The CDR3 totals 13 residues. V lost 7 bases to trimming and J lost 5 bases, with 15 bases between them. CDR3 sequence (DNA): TGTGCCAGCACCCTGAGCCTCTACCACGAGCAGTACTTC. Its translation: CASTLSLYHEQYF.

The chain is built from TRBV7-2 and TRBJ2-7; the D gene is possibly TRBD1 (7 bases). The CDR3 consists of 14 residues. The germline V and J ends were trimmed by 2 bases and 5 bases, with 13 bases remaining between them. Looked up from germline, CDR1 is SGHTA and CDR2 is FQGNSA. The CDR3 nucleotides read TGTGCCAGCAGCTTATCAGGGGGGCGGGACGAGCAGTACTTC. Its translation is CASSLSGGRDEQYF.

This sequence joins TRBV11-2 and TRBJ1-1; unclear D gene. This CDR3 spans 14 amino acids. Germline assignment: CDR1 SGHAT and CDR2 FQNNGV. Between the trimmed V and J ends, which lost 4 bases and 0 bases, there was a span of 9 bases. CDR3 protein: CASSSGVVNTEAFF. The CDR3 region has the DNA TGTGCCAGCAGCTCGGGAGTGGTGAACACTGAAGCTTTCTTT.

This sequence joins TRBV25-1 and TRBJ1-6; tentative D call: TRBD1 (5 bases). V dropped 8 bases and J dropped 7 bases, with 9 bases sitting between them. CDR3 size: 12 residues. CDR1 MGHDK and CDR2 SYGVNS come from the germline V gene. The CDR3 bases are TGTGCCAGCCAGGCAGGGAATTCACCCCTCCACTTT. The encoded protein is CASQAGNSPLHF.

This sequence joins TRBV4-2 and TRBJ2-2; D might be TRBD2 (7 bases). There are 18 residues in the CDR3. The germline V and J ends were trimmed by 3 bases and 6 bases, with 23 bases remaining between them. Germline loops: CDR1 LGHNA, CDR2 YNFKEQ. The CDR3 DNA is TGTGCCAGCAGCCAGGGCGCTGGGAGGGGGTTGTCCTCCGGGGAGCTGTTTTTT. Translating it yields CASSQGAGRGLSSGELFF.

Concerning this clone itself: The junction shows a germline mismatch at one end, possibly a read error. The chain links TRBV30 to TRBJ1-6; TRBD1 aligns across 7 bases. Germline CDR1 is GTSNPN and CDR2 is SVGIG (reference sequence). CDR3 length equals 13 residues. The CDR3 reads CAGRQGSNSPLNF. The CDR3 region has the DNA TGTGCCGGTCGACAGGGAAGCAATTCACCCCTCAACTTT.

J is TRBJ2-7 and V is TRBV6-6, with TRBD2 identical over 12 bases. Per the germline V gene, CDR1 is MNHNY and CDR2 is SVGAGI (reference sequence). V lost 7 bases, J lost 2 bases, and 3 bases stayed unmatched. This CDR3 contains 14 residues. CDR3 nucleotides: TGTGCCAGCACCTCTAGCGGGGGGGCCTACGAGCAGTACTTC. Protein: CASTSSGGAYEQYF.

The chain has TRBV7-8 and TRBJ1-1, with 9 bases that match TRBD1. Germline-derived CDR1 and CDR2 are SGHVS and FQNEAQ. J gave up 1 base and V 5 bases, and 8 bases lay outside the gene matches. The CDR3 spans 16 residues. CDR3 nucleotides: TGTGCCAGCAGCCCGTATGGGACAGGGCCGAACACTGAAGCTTTCTTT. Translation gives CASSPYGTGPNTEAFF.